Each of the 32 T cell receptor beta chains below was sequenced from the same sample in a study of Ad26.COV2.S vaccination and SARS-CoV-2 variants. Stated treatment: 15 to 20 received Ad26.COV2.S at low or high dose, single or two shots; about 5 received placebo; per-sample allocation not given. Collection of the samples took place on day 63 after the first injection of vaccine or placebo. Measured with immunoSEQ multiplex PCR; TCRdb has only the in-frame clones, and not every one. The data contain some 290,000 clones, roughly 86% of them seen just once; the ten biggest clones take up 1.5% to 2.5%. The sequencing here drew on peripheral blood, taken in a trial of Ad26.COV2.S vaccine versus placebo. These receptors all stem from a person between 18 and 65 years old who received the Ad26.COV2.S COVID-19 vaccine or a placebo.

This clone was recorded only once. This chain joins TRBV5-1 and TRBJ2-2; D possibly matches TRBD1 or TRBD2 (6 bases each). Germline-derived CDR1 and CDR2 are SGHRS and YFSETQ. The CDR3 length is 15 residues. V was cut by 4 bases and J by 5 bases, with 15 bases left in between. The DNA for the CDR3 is TGCGCCAGCAGCCCCGCCGGGGGCCTGACCGGGGAGCTGTTTTTT. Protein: CASSPAGGLTGELFF.

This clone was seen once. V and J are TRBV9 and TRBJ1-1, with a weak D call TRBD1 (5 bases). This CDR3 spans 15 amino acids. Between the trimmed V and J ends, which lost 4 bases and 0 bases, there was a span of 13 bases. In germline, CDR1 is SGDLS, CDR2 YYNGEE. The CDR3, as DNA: TGTGCCAGCAGCCAAGGGGAGGGGTTGAACACTGAAGCTTTCTTT. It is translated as CASSQGEGLNTEAFF.

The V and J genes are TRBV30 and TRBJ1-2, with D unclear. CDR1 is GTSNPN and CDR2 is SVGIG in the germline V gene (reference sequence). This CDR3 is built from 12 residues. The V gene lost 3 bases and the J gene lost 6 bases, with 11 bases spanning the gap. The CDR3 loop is CAWSETPNGYTF. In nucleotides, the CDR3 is TGTGCCTGGAGCGAGACACCGAATGGCTACACCTTC. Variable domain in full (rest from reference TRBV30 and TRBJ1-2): SQTIHQWPATLVQPVGSPLSLECTVEGTSNPNLYWYRQAAGRGLQLLFYSVGIGQISSEVPQNLSASRPQDRQFILSSKKLLLSDSGFYLCAWSETPNGYTFGSGTRLTVV.

The CDR3 nucleotides are TGTGCCAGCAGTGATTCGACAGGGCCGACCTATGGCTACACCTTC. This encodes CASSDSTGPTYGYTF. The V gene is TRBV25-1, the J gene TRBJ1-2; 7 bases align to TRBD1. This CDR3 is built from 15 residues. Germline CDR1 is MGHDK and CDR2 is SYGVNS. V was clipped by 3 bases and J by 4 bases; unmatched bases: 8.

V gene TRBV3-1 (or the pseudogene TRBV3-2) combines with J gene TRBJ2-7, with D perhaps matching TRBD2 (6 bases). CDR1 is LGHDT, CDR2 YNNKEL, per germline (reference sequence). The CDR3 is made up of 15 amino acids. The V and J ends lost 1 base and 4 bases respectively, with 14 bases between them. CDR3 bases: TGTGCCAGCAGCCAAGGCCGGGTCGGGGGATACGAGCAGTACTTC. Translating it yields CASSQGRVGGYEQYF.

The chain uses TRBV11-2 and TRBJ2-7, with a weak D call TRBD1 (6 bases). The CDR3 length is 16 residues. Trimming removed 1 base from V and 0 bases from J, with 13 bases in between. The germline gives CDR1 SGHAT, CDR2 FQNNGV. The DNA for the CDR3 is TGTGCCAGCAGCTTAGGTGACAGGACTTACTCCTACGAGCAGTACTTC. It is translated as CASSLGDRTYSYEQYF.

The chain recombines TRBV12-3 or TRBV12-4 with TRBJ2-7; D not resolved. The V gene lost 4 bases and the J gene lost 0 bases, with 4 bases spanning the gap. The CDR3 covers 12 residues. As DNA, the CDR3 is TGTGCCAGCAGTTGGTTCTCCTACGAGCAGTACTTC. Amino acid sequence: CASSWFSYEQYF.

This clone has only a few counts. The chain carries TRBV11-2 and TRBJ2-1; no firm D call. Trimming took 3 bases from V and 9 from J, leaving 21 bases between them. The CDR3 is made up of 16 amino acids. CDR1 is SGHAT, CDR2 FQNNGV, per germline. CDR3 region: CASSFQLRPSLAEQFF. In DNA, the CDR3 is TGTGCCAGCAGCTTCCAGCTTAGACCTTCTCTGGCTGAGCAGTTCTTC.

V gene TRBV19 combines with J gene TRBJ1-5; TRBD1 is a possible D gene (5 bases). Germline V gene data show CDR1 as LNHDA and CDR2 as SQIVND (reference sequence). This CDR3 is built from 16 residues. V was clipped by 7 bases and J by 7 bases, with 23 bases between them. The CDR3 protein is CASIALPATDRQPQHF. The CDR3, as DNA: TGTGCCAGTATCGCCCTACCGGCGACAGACCGACAGCCCCAGCATTTT.

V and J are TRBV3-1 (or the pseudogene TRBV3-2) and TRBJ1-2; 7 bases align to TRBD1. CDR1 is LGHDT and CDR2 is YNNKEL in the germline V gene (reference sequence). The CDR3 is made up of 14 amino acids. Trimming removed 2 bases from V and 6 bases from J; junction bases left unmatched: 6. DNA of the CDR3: TGTGCCAGCAGCCAAAAGGGGGCCGCACATGGCTACACCTTC. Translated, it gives CASSQKGAAHGYTF.

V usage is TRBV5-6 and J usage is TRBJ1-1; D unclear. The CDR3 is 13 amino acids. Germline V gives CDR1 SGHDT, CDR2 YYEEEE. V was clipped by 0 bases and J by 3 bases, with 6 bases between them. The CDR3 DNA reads TGTGCCAGCAGCTTGGAACGGGACACTGAAGCTTTCTTT. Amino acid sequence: CASSLERDTEAFF.

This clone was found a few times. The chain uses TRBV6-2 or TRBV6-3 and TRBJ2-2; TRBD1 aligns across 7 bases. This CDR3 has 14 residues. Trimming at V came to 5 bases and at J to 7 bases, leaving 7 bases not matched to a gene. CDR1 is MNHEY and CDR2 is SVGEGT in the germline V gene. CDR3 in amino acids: CASSHGQEVGELFF. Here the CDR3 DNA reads TGTGCCAGCAGTCACGGACAGGAGGTCGGGGAGCTGTTTTTT.

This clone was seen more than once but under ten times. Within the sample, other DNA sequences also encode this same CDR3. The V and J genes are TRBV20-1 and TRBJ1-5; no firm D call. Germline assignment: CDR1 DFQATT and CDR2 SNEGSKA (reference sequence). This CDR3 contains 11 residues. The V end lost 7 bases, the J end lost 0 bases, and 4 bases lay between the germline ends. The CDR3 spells CSGGSNQPQHF. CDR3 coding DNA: TGCAGTGGGGGTAGCAATCAGCCCCAGCATTTT.

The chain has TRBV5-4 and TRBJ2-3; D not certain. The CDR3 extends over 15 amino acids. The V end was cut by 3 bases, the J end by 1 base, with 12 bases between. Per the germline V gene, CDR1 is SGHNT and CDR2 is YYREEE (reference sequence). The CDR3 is CASSSNSRGTDTQYF. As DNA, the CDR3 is TGTGCCAGCAGCTCGAACTCTAGGGGCACAGATACGCAGTATTTT.

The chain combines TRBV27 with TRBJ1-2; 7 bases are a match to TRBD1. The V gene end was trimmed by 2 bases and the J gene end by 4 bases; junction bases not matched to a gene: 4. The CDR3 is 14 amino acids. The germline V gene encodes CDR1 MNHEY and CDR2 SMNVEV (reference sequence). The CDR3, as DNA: TGTGCCAGCAGTTTAACAGGGGCTGTCTATGGCTACACCTTC. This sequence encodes CASSLTGAVYGYTF.

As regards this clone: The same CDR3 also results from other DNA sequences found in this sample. CDR3 in amino acids: CASSSGQGAYEQYF. CDR3 DNA: TGCGCCAGCAGCTCCGGACAGGGTGCCTACGAGCAGTACTTC. The chain links TRBV5-1 to TRBJ2-7, with 8 bases that match TRBD1. Germline-derived CDR1 and CDR2 are SGHRS and YFSETQ. The CDR3 runs to 14 residues. Losses at the gene ends were 3 bases for V and 2 bases for J; bases not matched to a gene: 4.

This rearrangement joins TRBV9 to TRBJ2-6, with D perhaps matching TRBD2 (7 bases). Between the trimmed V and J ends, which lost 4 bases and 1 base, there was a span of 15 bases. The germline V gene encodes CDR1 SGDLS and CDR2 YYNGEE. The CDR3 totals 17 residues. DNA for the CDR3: TGTGCCAGCAGCCCGAGGGGGAGGGCTTCTGGGGCCAACGTCCTGACTTTC. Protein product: CASSPRGRASGANVLTF.

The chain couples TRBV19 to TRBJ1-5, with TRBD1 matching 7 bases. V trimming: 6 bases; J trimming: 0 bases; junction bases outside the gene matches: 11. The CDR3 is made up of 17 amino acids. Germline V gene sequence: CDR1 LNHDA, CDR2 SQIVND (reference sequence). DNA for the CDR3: TGTGCCAGTAGGAGACAGGGACGATCCTATAGCAATCAGCCCCAGCATTTT. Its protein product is CASRRQGRSYSNQPQHF.

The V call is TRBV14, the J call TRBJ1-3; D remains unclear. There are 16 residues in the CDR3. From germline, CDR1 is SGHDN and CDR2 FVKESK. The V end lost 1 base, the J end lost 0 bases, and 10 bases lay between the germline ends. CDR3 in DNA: TGTGCCAGCAGCCAAGTTGGCGGGAGCTCTGGAAACACCATATATTTT. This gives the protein CASSQVGGSSGNTIYF.

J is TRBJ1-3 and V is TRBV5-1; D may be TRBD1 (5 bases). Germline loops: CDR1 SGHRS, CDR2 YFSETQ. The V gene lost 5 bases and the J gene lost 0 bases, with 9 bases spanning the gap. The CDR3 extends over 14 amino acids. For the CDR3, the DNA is TGCGCCAGCAGATCGCAGGGCTCTGGAAACACCATATATTTT. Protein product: CASRSQGSGNTIYF.

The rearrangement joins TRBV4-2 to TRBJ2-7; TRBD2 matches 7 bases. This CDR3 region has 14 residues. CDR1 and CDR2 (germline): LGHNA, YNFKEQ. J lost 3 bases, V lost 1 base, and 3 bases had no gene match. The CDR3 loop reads CASSQAGLGYEQYF. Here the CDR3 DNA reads TGTGCCAGCAGCCAAGCAGGACTAGGCTACGAGCAGTACTTC.

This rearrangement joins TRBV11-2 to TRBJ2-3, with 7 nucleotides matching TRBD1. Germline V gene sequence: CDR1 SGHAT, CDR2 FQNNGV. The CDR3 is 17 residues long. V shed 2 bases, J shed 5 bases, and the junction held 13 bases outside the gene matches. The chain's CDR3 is CASSLTSSTGARDTQYF. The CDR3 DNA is TGTGCCAGCAGCTTAACGTCATCTACAGGGGCCAGAGATACGCAGTATTTT.

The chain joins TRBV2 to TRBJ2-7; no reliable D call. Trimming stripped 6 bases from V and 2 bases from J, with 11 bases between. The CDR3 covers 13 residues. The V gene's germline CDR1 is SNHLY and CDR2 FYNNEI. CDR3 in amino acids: CASRDLNTYEQYF. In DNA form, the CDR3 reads TGTGCCAGCAGGGACCTTAATACCTACGAGCAGTACTTC.

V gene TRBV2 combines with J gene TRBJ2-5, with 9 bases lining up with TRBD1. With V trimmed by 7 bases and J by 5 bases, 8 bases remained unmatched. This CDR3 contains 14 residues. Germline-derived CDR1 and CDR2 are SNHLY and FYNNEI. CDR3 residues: CASNGQGLFETQYF. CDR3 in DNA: TGTGCCAGCAACGGACAGGGGTTATTCGAGACCCAGTACTTC.

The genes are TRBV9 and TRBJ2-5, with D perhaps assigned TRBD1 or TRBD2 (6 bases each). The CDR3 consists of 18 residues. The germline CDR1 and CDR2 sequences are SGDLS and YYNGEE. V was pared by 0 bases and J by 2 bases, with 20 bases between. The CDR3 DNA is TGTGCCAGCAGCGTAGGAGGGGGGATTGGCCAGGGGCAAGAGACCCAGTACTTC. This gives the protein CASSVGGGIGQGQETQYF. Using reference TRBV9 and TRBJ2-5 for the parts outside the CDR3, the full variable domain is DSGVTQTPKHLITATGQRVTLRCSPRSGDLSVYWYQQSLDQGLQFLIQYYNGEERAKGNILERFSAQQFPDLHSELNLSSLELGDSALYFCASSVGGGIGQGQETQYFGPGTRLLVL.

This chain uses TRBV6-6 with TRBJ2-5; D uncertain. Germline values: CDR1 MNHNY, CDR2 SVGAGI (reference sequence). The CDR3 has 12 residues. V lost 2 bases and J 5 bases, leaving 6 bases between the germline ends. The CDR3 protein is CASSYGSETQYF. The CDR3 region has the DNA TGTGCCAGCAGTTACGGGTCGGAGACCCAGTACTTC.

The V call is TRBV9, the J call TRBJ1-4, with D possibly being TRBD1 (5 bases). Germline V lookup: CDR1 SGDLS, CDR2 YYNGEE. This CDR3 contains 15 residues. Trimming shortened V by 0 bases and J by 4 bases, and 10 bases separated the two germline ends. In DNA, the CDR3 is TGTGCCAGCAGCGTAGCCGGGGGTAATAATGAAAAACTGTTTTTT. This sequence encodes CASSVAGGNNEKLFF.

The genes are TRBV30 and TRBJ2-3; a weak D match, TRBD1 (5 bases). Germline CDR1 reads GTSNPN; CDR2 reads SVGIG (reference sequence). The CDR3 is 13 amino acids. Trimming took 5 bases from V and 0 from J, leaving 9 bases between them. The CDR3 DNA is TGTGCCTGGGACAGCTCTAGCACAGATACGCAGTATTTT. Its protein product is CAWDSSSTDTQYF.

The chain's CDR3 is CASSSTGTSNIQYF. The CDR3 coding sequence is TGTGCCAGTAGTAGTACTGGGACTAGCAACATTCAGTACTTC. The chain joins TRBV19 to TRBJ2-4, with 9 bases aligning to TRBD2. Germline loops: CDR1 LNHDA, CDR2 SQIVND (reference sequence). V shed 4 bases, J shed 7 bases, and the junction held 5 bases outside the gene matches. The CDR3 extends over 14 amino acids.

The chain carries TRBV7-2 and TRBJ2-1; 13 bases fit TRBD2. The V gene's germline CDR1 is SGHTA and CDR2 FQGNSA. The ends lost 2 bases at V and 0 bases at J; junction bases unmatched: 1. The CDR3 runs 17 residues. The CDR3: CASSLRTSGGSYNEQFF. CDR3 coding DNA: TGTGCCAGCAGCTTAAGGACTAGCGGGGGCTCCTACAATGAGCAGTTCTTC.

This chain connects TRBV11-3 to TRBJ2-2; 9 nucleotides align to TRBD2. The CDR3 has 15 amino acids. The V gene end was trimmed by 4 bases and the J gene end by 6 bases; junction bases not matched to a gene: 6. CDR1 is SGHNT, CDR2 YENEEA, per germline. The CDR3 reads CASSYSRGGPGELFF. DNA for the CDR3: TGTGCCAGCAGCTATTCGCGGGGGGGCCCCGGGGAGCTGTTTTTT.

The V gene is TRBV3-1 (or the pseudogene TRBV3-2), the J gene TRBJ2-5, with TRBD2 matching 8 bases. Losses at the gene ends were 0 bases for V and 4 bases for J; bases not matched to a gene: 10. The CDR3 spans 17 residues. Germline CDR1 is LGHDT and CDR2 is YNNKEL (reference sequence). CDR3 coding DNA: TGTGCCAGCAGCCAAGATCGGGATTTAGCGGGGATAGAGACCCAGTACTTC. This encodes CASSQDRDLAGIETQYF.